The clone carrying this T cell receptor (beta chain) was seen a few times. Its antigen is undetermined. The germline V gene encodes CDR1 SGHAT and CDR2 FQNNGV. The V end lost 5 bases, the J end lost 0 bases, and 16 bases lay between the germline ends. The CDR3 covers 16 residues. One entry per CDR3 protein, called by TCRdb with MiXCR from the reads. The table includes 370,000 or so distinct CDR3 sequences, 34% detected once. The sample is drawn from a study of T cell repertoires in cytomegalovirus infection. Study at large: Newly reported HLA-C-restricted and thoroughly characterized HLA-B-restricted CMV epitopes were employed. Matching HLA type, along with CMV infection, was indicated by public TCR beta signatures. General study results and limits: CMV-specific HLA-C-restricted TCR beta clonotypes dominated the ex vivo response. Cumulated frequencies of public TCR beta families served to identify carriers of CMV plus the relevant HLA.

The material sequenced was cultured PBMCs, taken from culture after CMV antigen stimulation. This chain uses TRBV11-2 with TRBJ1-1; D is possibly TRBD1 (5 bases). The receptor was isolated from a human donor in good health (CMV status not recorded). Some clones in this sample may be carry-over from other donors' samples. Here the CDR3 DNA reads TGTGCCAGCAGCGGCCTGGGGGTGGGGGTGAACACTGAAGCTTTCTTT. Protein sequence: CASSGLGVGVNTEAFF.